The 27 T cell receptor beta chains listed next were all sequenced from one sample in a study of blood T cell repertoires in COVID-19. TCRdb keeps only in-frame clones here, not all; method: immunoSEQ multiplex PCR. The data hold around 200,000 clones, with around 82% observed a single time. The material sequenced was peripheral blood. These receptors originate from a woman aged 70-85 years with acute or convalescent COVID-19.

The CDR3 region is CASSWHATEAFF. The CDR3 coding sequence is TGTGCCAGCAGTTGGCACGCCACTGAAGCTTTCTTT. The chain is built from TRBV12-3 or TRBV12-4 and TRBJ1-1; D not resolved. CDR3 size: 12 residues. V was pared by 4 bases and J by 4 bases, with 7 bases between.

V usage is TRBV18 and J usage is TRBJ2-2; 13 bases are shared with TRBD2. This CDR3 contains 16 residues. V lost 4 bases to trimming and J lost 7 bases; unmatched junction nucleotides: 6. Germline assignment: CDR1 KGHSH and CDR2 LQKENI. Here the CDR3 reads CASSRGTSGTGGELFF. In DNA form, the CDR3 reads TGTGCCAGCTCACGGGGGACTAGCGGGACCGGCGGGGAGCTGTTTTTT. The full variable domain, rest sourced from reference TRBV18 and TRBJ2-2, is NAGVMQNPRHLVRRRGQEARLRCSPMKGHSHVYWYRQLPEEGLKFMVYLQKENIIDESGMPKERFSAEFPKEGPSILRIQQVVRGDSAAYFCASSRGTSGTGGELFFGEGSRLTVL.

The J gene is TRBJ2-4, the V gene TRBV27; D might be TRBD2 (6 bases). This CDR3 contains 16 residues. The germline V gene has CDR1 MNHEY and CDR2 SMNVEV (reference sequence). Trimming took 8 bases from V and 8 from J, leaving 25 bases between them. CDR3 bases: TGTGCCAGCCCCCCCCCGGCGGGATGGGGGTTAGACATTCAGTACTTC. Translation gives CASPPPAGWGLDIQYF.

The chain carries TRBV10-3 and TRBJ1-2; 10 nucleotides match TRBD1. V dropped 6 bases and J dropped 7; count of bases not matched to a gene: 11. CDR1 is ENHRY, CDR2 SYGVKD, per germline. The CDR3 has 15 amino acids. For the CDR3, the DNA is TGTGCCATCAGATTCCTCGGACAGGGGGGCAGTGGCTACACCTTC. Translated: CAIRFLGQGGSGYTF.

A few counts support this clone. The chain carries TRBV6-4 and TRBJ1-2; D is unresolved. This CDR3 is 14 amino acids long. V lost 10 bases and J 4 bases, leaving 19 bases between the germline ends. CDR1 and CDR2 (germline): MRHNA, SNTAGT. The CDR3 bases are TGTGCCACCCTGACCCCCCAGGTCGCCTATGGCTACACCTTC. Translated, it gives CATLTPQVAYGYTF.

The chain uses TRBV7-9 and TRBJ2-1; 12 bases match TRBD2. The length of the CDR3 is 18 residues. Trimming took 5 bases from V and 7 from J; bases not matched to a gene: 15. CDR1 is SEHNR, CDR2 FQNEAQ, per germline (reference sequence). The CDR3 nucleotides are TGTGCCAGCAGCCTGCCCTACCGACTAGCGGGAGTCCTGAATGAGCAGTTCTTC. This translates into CASSLPYRLAGVLNEQFF.

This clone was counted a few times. The CDR3 is CATSGTGNSPLHF. CDR3 nucleotide sequence: TGTGCCACCAGTGGGACAGGGAATTCACCCCTCCACTTT. The chain links TRBV15 to TRBJ1-6; 9 bases align to TRBD1. CDR1 and CDR2 from the germline V gene are LNHNV and YYDKDF (reference sequence). V shed 6 bases, J shed 7 bases, and the junction held 1 base outside the gene matches. CDR3 length: 13 amino acids. Using reference TRBV15 and TRBJ1-6 for the parts outside the CDR3, the full variable domain is DAMVIQNPRYQVTQFGKPVTLSCSQTLNHNVMYWYQQKSSQAPKLLFHYYDKDFNNEADTPDNFQSRRPNTSFCFLDIRSPGLGDTAMYLCATSGTGNSPLHFGNGTRLTVT.

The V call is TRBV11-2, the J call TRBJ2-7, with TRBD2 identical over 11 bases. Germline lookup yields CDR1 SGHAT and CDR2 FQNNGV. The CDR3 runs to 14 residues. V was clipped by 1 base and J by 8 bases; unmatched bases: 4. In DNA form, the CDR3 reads TGTGCCAGCAGCTTAGGTCTAGCGGGAGGCAAGCAGTACTTC. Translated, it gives CASSLGLAGGKQYF.

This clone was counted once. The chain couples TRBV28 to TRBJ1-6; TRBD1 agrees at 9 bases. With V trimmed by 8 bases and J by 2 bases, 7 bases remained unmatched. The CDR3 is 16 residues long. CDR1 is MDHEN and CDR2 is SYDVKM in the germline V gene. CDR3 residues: CASLQGAGAYNSPLHF. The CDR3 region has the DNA TGTGCCAGCCTACAGGGGGCGGGTGCCTATAATTCACCCCTCCACTTT.

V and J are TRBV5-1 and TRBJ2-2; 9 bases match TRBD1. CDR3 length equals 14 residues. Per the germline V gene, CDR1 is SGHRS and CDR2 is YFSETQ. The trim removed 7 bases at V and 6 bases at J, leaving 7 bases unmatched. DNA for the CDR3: TGCGCCAGCTCTTCCGGGACAGGGCCCGGGGAGCTGTTTTTT. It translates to CASSSGTGPGELFF.

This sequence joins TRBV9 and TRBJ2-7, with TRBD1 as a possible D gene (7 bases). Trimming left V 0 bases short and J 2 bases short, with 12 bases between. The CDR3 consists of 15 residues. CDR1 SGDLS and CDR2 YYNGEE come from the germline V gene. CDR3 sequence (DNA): TGTGCCAGCAGCGTAGAGCCAGGGGGGACCTACGAGCAGTACTTC. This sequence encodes CASSVEPGGTYEQYF.

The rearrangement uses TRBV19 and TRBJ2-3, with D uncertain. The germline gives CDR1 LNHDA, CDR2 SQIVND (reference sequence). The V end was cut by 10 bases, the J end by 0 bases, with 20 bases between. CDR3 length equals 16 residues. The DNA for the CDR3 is TGTGCCACCGCACAACCTCAGGATACTAGCACAGATACGCAGTATTTT. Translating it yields CATAQPQDTSTDTQYF.

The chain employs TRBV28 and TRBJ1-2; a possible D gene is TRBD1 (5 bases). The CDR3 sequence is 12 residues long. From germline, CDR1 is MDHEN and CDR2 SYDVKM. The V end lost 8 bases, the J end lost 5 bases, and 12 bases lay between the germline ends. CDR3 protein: CASDSGLYGYTF. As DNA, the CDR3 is TGTGCCAGCGACAGCGGGTTATATGGCTACACCTTC.

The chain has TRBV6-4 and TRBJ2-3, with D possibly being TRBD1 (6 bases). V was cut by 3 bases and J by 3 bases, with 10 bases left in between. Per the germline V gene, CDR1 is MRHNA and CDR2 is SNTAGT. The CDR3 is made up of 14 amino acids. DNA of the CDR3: TGTGCCAGCAGTGAGGAAGGGGGAACAGATACGCAGTATTTT. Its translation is CASSEEGGTDTQYF.

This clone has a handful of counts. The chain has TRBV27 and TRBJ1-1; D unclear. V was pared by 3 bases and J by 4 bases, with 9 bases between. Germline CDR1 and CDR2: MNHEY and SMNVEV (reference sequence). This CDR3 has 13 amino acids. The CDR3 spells CASSLGGVTEAFF. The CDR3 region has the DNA TGTGCCAGCAGTTTGGGCGGGGTCACTGAAGCTTTCTTT.

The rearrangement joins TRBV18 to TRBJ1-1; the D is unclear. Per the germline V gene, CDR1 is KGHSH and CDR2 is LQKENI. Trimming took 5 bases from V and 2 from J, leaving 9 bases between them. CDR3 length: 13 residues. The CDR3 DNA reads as TGTGCCAGCTCATCGGGAGATAACACTGAAGCTTTCTTT. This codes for CASSSGDNTEAFF.

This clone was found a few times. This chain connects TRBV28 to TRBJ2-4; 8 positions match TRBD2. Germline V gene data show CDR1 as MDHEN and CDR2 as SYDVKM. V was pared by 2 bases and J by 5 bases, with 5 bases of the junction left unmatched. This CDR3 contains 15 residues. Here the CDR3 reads CASSLSTAGENIQYF. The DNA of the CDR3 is TGTGCCAGCAGTTTAAGCACAGCGGGGGAAAACATTCAGTACTTC. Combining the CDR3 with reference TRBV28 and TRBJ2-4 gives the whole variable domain DVKVTQSSRYLVKRTGEKVFLECVQDMDHENMFWYRQDPGLGLRLIYFSYDVKMKEKGDIPEGYSVSREKKERFSLILESASTNQTSMYLCASSLSTAGENIQYFGAGTRLSVL.

This CDR3 reads CASSTVAGADYNEQFF. As DNA, the CDR3 is TGTGCCAGTAGTACCGTAGCGGGAGCGGACTACAATGAGCAGTTCTTC. This chain connects TRBV19 to TRBJ2-1; 9 bases match TRBD2. The V gene's germline CDR1 is LNHDA and CDR2 SQIVND (reference sequence). V lost 4 bases, J lost 3 bases, and 7 bases stayed unmatched. This CDR3 comprises 16 residues.

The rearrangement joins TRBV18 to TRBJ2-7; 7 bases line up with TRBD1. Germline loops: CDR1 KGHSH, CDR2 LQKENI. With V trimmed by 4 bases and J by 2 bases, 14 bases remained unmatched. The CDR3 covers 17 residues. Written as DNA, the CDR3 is TGTGCCAGCTCACTGATTTTCGGACAGGACTTTACCTACGAGCAGTACTTC. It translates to CASSLIFGQDFTYEQYF.

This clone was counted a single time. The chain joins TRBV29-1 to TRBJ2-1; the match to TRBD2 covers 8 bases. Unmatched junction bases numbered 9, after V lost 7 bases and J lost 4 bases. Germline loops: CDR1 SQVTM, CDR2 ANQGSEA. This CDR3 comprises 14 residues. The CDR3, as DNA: TGCAGCGCCGATACTAGCGGAACATACAATGAGCAGTTCTTC. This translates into CSADTSGTYNEQFF.

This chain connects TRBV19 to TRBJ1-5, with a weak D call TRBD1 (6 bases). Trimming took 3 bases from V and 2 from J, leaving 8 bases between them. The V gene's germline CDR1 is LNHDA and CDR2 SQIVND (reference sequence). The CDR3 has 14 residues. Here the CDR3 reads CASSIKGGNQPQHF. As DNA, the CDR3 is TGTGCCAGTAGTATTAAGGGGGGCAATCAGCCCCAGCATTTT.

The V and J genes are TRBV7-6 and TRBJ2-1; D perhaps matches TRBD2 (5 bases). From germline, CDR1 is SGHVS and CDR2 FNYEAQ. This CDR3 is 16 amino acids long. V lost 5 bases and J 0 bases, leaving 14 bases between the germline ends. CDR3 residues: CASSTDGLSSYNEQFF. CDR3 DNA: TGTGCCAGCAGCACCGACGGACTCAGCTCCTACAATGAGCAGTTCTTC.

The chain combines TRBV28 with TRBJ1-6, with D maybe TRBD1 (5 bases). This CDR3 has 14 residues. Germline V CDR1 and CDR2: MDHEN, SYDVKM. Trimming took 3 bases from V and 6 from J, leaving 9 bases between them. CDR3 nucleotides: TGTGCCAGCAGTTTGGGGCGGAGTAATTCACCCCTCCACTTT. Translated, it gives CASSLGRSNSPLHF. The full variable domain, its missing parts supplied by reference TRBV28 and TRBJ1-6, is DVKVTQSSRYLVKRTGEKVFLECVQDMDHENMFWYRQDPGLGLRLIYFSYDVKMKEKGDIPEGYSVSREKKERFSLILESASTNQTSMYLCASSLGRSNSPLHFGNGTRLTVT.

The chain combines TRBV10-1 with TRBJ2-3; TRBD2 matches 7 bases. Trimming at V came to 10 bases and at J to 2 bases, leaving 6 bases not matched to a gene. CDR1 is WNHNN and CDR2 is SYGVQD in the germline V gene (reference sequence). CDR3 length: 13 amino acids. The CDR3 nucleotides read TGCGCCACCACTAGCGACCTCACAGATACGCAGTATTTT. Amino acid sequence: CATTSDLTDTQYF.

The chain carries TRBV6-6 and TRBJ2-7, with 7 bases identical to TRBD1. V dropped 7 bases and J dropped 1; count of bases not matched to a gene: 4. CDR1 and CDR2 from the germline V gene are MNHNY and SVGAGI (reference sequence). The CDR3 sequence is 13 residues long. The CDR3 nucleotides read TGTGCCAGCACCCAGACAGGGTCCTACGAGCAGTACTTC. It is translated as CASTQTGSYEQYF.

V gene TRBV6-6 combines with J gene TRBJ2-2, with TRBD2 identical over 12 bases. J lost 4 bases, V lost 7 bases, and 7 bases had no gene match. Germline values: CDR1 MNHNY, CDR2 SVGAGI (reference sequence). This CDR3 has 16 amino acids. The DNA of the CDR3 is TGTGCCAGCACCAACGGGGGACTAGCGGGCACCGGGGAGCTGTTTTTT. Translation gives CASTNGGLAGTGELFF.

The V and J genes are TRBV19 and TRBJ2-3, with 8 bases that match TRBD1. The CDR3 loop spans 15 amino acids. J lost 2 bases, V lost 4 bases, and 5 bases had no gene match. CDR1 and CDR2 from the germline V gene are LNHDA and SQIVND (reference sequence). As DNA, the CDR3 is TGTGCCAGTAGTACACAGGGGGGTTTCACAGATACGCAGTATTTT. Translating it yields CASSTQGGFTDTQYF.